The clone carrying this TCR beta chain was recorded many times. The data belong to a study of regulatory T cells in long-lasting Graves disease. CDR3 regions were amplified by Arm-PCR using iRepertoire HTBI primers to build TCR beta libraries. TCRdb re-called the multiplex PCR reads with MiXCR, one entry per CDR3 protein. The sample lists 420,000 or so distinct CDR3 sequences, approximately 16% occurring once. V was clipped by 0 bases and J by 4 bases, with 7 bases between them. The CDR3 extends over 14 amino acids. Documented time point: newly diagnosed GD, antithyroid drugs for less than 3 months. The TCR library was prepared using RNA isolated from PBMCs. Separately, the same data were catalogued under a study of T cells in Graves' hyperthyroidism and ophthalmopathy.

Specimen: peripheral blood mononuclear cells (PBMCs), collected at new diagnosis, from a patient treated with antithyroid drugs. The receptor was derived from a woman younger than 35 with Graves disease. The chain recombines TRBV12-3 or TRBV12-4 with TRBJ1-5; D remains ambiguous. The CDR3 bases are TGTGCCAGCAGTTTAGCGGCGGGGAATCAGCCCCAGCATTTT. Translation: CASSLAAGNQPQHF.